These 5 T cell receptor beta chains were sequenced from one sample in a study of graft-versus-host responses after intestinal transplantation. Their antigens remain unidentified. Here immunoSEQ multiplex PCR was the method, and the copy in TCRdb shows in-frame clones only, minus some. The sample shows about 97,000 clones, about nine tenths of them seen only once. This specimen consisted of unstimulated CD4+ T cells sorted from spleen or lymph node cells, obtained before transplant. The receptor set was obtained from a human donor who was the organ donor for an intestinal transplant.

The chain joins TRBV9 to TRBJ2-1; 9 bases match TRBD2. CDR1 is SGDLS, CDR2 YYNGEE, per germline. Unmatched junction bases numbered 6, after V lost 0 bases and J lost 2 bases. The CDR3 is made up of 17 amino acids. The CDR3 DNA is TGTGCCAGCAGCGTAGCTCAGCGGGGGGCGGCCTACAATGAGCAGTTCTTC. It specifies CASSVAQRGAAYNEQFF.

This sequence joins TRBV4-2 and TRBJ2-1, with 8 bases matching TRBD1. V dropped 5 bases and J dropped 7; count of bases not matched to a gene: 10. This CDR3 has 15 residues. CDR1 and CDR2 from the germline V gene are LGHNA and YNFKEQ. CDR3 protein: CASSGYRGEDNEQFF. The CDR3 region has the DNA TGTGCCAGCAGCGGATACAGGGGGGAGGATAATGAGCAGTTCTTC.

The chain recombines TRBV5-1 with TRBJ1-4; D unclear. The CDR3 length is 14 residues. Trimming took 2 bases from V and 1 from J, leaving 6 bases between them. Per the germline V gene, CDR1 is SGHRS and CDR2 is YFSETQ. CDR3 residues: CASSLSRTNEKLFF. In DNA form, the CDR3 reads TGCGCCAGCAGCTTATCGAGAACTAATGAAAAACTGTTTTTT.

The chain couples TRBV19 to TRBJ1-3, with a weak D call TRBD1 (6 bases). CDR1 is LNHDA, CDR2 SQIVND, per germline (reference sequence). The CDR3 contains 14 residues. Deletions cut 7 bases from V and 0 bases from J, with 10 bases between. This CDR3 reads CASKGTYSGNTIYF. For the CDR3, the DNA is TGTGCCAGTAAAGGGACATACTCTGGAAACACCATATATTTT. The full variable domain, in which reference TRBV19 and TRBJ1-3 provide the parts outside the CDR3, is DGGITQSPKYLFRKEGQNVTLSCEQNLNHDAMYWYRQDPGQGLRLIYYSQIVNDFQKGDIAEGYSVSREKKESFPLTVTSAQKNPTAFYLCASKGTYSGNTIYFGEGSWLTVV.

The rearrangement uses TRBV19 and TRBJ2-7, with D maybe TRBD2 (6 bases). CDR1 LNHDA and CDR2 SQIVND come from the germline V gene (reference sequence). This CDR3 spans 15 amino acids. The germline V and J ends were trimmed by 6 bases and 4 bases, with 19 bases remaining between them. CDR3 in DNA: TGTGCCAGTAGCATGGCCCCGGGACTTCTTTACGAGCAGTACTTC. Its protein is CASSMAPGLLYEQYF. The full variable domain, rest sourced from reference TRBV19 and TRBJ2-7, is DGGITQSPKYLFRKEGQNVTLSCEQNLNHDAMYWYRQDPGQGLRLIYYSQIVNDFQKGDIAEGYSVSREKKESFPLTVTSAQKNPTAFYLCASSMAPGLLYEQYFGPGTRLTVT.